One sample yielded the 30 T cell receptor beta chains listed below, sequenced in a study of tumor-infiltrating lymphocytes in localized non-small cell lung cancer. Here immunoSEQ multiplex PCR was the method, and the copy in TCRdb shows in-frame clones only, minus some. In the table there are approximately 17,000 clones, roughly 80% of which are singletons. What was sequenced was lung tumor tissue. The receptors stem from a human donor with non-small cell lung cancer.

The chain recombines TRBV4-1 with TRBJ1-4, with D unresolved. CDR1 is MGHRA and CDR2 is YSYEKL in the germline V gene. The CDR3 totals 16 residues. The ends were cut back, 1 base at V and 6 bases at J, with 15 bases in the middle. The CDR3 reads CASSQVGGEVDEKLFF. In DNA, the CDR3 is TGCGCCAGCAGCCAAGTAGGCGGGGAGGTGGATGAAAAACTGTTTTTT.

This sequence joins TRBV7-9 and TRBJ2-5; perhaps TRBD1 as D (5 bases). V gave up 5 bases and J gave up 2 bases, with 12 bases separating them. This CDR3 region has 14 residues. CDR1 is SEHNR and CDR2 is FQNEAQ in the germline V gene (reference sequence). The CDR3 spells CASSIRQTQETQYF. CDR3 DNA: TGTGCCAGCAGCATAAGACAGACACAAGAGACCCAGTACTTC.

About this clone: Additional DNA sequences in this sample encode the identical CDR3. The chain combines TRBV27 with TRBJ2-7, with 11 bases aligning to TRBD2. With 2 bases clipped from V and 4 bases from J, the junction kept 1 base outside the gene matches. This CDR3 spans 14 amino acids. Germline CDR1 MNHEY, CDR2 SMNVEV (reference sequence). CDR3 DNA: TGTGCCAGCAGTTTAACTAGCGGGAGTTACGAGCAGTACTTC. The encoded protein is CASSLTSGSYEQYF.

The CDR3 loop reads CASSARYRDEKLFF. CDR3 nucleotide sequence: TGTGCCAGCAGCGCCCGGTACAGGGATGAAAAACTGTTTTTT. The genes are TRBV21-1 and TRBJ1-4; no check of the table's D call, TRBD1, against the DNA was made. TRBV21-1 is noted as a pseudogene. The CDR3 sequence is 14 residues long.

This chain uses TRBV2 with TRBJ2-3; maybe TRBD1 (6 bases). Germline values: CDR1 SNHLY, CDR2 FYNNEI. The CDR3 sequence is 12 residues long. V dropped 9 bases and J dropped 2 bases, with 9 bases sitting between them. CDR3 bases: TGTGCCAGTCACAGGGTCACAGATACGCAGTATTTT. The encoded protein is CASHRVTDTQYF.

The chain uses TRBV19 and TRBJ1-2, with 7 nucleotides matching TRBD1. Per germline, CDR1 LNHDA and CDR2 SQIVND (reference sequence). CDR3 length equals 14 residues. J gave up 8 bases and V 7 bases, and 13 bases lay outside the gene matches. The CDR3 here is CASTIDRDAGGYTF. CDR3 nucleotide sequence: TGTGCCAGTACCATCGACAGGGACGCTGGAGGCTACACCTTC.

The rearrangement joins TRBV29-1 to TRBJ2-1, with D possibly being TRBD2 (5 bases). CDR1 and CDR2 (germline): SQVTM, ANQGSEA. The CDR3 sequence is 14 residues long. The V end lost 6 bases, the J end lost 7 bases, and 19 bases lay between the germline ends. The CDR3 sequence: CSVERGRSRNEQFF. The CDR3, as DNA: TGCAGCGTGGAACGGGGTCGAAGTAGGAATGAGCAGTTCTTC.

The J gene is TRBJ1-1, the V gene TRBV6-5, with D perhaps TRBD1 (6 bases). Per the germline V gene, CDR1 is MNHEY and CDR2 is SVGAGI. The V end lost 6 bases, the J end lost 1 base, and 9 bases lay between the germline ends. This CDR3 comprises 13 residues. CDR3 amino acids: CASRRTANTEAFF. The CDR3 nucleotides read TGTGCCAGCAGGCGGACAGCGAACACTGAAGCTTTCTTT.

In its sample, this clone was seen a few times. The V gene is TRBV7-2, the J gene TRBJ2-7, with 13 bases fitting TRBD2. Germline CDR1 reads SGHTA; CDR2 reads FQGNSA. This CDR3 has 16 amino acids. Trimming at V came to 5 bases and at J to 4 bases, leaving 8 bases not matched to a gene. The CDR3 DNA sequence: TGTGCCAGCAGCCCCCGGACTAGCGGGAGACCTTACGAGCAGTACTTC. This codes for CASSPRTSGRPYEQYF. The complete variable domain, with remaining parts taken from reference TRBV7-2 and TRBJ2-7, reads GAGVSQSPSNKVTEKGKDVELRCDPISGHTALYWYRQSLGQGLEFLIYFQGNSAPDKSGLPSDRFSAERTGGSVSTLTIQRTQQEDSAVYLCASSPRTSGRPYEQYFGPGTRLTVT.

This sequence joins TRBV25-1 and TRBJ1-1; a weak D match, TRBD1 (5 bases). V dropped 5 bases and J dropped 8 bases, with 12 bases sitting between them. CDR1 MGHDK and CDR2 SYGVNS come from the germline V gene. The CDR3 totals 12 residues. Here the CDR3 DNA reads TGTGCCAGCAGTTGGGGACGTTCCGAAGCTTTCTTT. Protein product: CASSWGRSEAFF.

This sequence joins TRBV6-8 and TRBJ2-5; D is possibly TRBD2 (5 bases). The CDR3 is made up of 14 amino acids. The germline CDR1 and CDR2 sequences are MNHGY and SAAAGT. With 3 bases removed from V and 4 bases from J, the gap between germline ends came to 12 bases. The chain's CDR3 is CASSYRWRSETQYF. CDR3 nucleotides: TGTGCCAGCAGTTATCGGTGGAGGTCAGAGACCCAGTACTTC.

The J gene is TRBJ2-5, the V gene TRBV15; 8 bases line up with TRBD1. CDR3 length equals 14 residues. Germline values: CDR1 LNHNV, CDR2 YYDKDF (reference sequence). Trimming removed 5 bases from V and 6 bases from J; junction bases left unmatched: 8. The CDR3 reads CATSGTGDFQTQYF. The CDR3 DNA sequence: TGTGCCACCAGCGGGACAGGAGATTTCCAGACCCAGTACTTC.

This chain's CDR3 is CASSIGQRGSGNTIYF. CDR3 sequence (DNA): TGTGCCAGCAGCATCGGACAGCGAGGCTCTGGAAACACCATATATTTT. The genes are TRBV7-2 and TRBJ1-3, with D possibly TRBD1 on 6 matching bases. V lost 5 bases to trimming and J lost 0 bases, with 14 bases between them. The CDR3 consists of 16 residues. Germline lookup yields CDR1 SGHTA and CDR2 FQGNSA.

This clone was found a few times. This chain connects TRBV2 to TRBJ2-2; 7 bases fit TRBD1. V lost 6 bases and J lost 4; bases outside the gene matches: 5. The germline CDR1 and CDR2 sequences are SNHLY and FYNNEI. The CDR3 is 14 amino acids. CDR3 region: CASRYRQGTGELFF. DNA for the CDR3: TGTGCCAGCAGATATAGACAGGGCACCGGGGAGCTGTTTTTT.

The CDR3 loop is CASSITVEAFF. CDR3 nucleotide sequence: TGTGCCAGTAGTATAACCGTGGAAGCTTTCTTT. The chain has TRBV19 and TRBJ1-1; no firm D call. This CDR3 is built from 11 residues. Trimming removed 2 bases from V and 8 bases from J, with 6 bases in between. Per the germline V gene, CDR1 is LNHDA and CDR2 is SQIVND (reference sequence). Filled out from reference TRBV19 and TRBJ1-1, the complete variable domain reads DGGITQSPKYLFRKEGQNVTLSCEQNLNHDAMYWYRQDPGQGLRLIYYSQIVNDFQKGDIAEGYSVSREKKESFPLTVTSAQKNPTAFYLCASSITVEAFFGQGTRLTVV.

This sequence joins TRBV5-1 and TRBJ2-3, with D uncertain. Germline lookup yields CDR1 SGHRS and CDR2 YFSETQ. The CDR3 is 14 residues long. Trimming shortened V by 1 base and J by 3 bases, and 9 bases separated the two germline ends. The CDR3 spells CASSLRVTTDTQYF. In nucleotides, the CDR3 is TGCGCCAGCAGCTTGAGGGTGACTACAGATACGCAGTATTTT.

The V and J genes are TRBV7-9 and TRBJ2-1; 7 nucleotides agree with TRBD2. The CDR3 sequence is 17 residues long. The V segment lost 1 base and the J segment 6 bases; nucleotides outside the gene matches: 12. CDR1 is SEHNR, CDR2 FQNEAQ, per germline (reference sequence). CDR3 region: CASSLGEAGPALNEQFF. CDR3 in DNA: TGTGCCAGCAGCTTAGGGGAAGCGGGACCGGCGCTCAATGAGCAGTTCTTC.

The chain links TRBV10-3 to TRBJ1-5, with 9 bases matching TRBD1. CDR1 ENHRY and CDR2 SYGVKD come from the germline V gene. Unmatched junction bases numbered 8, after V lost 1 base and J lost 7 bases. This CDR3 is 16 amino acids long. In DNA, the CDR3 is TGTGCCATCAGTGAGTGGGGGGACAGGGAGGGACAGCCCCAGCATTTT. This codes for CAISEWGDREGQPQHF.

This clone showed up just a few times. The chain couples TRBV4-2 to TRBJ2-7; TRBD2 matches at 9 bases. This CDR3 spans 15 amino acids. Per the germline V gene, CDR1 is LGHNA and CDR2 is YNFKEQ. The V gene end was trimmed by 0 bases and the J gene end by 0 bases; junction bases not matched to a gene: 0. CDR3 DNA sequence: TGTGCCAGCAGCCAAGAAGCGGGAGGCTCCTACGAGCAGTACTTC. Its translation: CASSQEAGGSYEQYF.

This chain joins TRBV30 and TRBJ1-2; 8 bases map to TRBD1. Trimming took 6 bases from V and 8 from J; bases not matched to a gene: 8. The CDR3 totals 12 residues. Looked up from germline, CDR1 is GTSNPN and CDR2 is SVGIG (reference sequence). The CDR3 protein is CACALRGLGYTF. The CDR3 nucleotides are TGTGCCTGCGCACTCAGGGGGCTGGGCTACACCTTC.

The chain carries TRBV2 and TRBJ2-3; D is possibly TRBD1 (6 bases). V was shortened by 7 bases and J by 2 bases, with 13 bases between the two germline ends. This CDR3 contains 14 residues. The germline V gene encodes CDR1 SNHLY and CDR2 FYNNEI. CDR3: CASTRTEITDTQYF. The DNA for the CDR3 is TGTGCCAGCACTCGGACAGAAATCACAGATACGCAGTATTTT.

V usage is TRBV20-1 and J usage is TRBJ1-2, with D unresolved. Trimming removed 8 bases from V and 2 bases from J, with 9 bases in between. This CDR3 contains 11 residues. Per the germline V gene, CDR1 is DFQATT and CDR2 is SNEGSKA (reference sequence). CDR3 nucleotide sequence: TGCAGTACGAGTCCCAACTATGGCTACACCTTC. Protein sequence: CSTSPNYGYTF.

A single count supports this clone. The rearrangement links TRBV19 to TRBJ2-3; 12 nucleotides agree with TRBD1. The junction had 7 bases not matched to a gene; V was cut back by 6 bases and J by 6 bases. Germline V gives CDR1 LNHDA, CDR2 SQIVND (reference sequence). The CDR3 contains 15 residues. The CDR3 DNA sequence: TGTGCCAGTAGCGGGACAGGGGGCCTAGGGGATACGCAGTATTTT. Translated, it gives CASSGTGGLGDTQYF.

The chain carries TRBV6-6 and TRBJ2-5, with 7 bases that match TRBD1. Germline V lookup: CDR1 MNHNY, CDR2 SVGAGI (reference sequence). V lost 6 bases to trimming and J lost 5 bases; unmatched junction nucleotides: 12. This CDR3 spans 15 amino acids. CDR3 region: CASRYGQEKKETQYF. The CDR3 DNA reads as TGTGCCAGCAGGTACGGACAGGAGAAGAAGGAGACCCAGTACTTC.

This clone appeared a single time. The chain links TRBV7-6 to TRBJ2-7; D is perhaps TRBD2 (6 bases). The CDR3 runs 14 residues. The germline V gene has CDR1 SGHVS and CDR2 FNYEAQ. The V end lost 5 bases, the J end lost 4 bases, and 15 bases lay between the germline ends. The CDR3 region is CASSPSPGEYEQYF. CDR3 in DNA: TGTGCCAGCAGCCCCAGCCCGGGGGAATACGAGCAGTACTTC.

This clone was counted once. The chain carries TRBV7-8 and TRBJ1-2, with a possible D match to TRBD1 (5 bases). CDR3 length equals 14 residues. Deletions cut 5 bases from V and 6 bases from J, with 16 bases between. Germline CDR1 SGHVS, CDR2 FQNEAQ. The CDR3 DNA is TGTGCCAGCAGCCTGCCAGGCAGGGCGAATGGCTACACCTTC. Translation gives CASSLPGRANGYTF.

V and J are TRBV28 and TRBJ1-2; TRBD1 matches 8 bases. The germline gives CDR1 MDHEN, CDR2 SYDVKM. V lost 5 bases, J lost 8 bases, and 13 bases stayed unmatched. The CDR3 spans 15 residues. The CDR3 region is CASSPSLGQGGGYTF. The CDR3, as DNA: TGTGCCAGCAGTCCTAGTCTCGGACAGGGAGGGGGCTACACCTTC.

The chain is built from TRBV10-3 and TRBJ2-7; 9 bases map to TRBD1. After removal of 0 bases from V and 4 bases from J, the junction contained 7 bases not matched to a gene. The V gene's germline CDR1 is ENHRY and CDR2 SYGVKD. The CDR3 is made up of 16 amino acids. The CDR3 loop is CAISESKTGGGYEQYF. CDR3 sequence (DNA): TGTGCCATCAGTGAGTCGAAGACAGGGGGTGGGTACGAGCAGTACTTC.

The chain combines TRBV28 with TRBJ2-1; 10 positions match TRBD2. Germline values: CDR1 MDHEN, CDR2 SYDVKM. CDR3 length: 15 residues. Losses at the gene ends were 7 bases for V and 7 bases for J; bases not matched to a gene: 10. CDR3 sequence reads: CASTSSGRDSNEQFF. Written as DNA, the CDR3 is TGTGCCAGCACGTCTAGCGGGAGAGACTCGAATGAGCAGTTCTTC.

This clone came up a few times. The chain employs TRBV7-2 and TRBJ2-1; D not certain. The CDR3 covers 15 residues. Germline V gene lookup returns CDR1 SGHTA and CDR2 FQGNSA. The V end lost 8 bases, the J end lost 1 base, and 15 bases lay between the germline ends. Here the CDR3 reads CASSSVAASYNEQFF. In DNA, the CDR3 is TGTGCCAGCTCCTCGGTGGCGGCGTCCTACAATGAGCAGTTCTTC.